This T cell receptor (beta chain) stems from a study of blood T cell repertoires in COVID-19. Libraries were prepared by immunoSEQ multiplex PCR; TCRdb keeps only in-frame clonotypes and omits some of them. The table shows roughly 420,000 clones, with 88% occurring only once. Adults between about 18 and 95 years of age took part from 20 to 25 US areas. This clonotype was obtained from a woman under 40 with acute COVID-19. The material sequenced was PBMCs or T cells enriched from blood (not recorded which).

The CDR3 protein is CASSHRQGSSYNSPLHF. CDR3 in DNA: TGCGCCAGCAGTCACCGGCAGGGAAGCTCCTATAATTCACCCCTCCACTTT. V gene TRBV23-1 combines with J gene TRBJ1-6, with a tentative D call TRBD1 (5 bases). TRBV23-1 is classed as an ORF, of uncertain function. This CDR3 has 17 residues. Trimming took off 3 bases at V and 0 bases at J, with 12 bases between the two ends.